This record looks at one T cell receptor beta chain sequence and its context. Its antigen is currently unknown. The length of the CDR3 is 17 residues. Germline V gives CDR1 SGHRS, CDR2 YFSETQ. J was trimmed by 5 bases and V by 0 bases; bases with no gene match: 9. The data derive from a study of post-analysis software for immune sequencing data. Study-level background: Both relapsing-remitting and secondary progressive multiple sclerosis featured among the disease courses, as did progressive-relapsing multiple sclerosis.

Study findings and constraints: In multiple sclerosis, normalized Chao1 diversity was significantly below that of controls. The authors found that F measure strongly co-clustered same-batch samples. In patients, about 5 TRBV segments were more frequent than in controls, with TRBV5-6, TRBV5-1 and TRBV20-1 among them.

The library was made from cDNA and included unique molecular identifiers. TCRdb itself ran the PCR reads through MiXCR, one entry per CDR3 protein. The data contain 800,000 to 950,000 distinct CDR3 sequences, 53% of them singletons. This receptor was taken from a girl aged 10-17 years with multiple sclerosis. The chain carries TRBV5-1 and TRBJ1-2, with 11 positions matching TRBD1. The sample was blood. The CDR3 is CASSLVAGQGAGYGYTF. The CDR3 nucleotides read TGCGCCAGCAGCTTGGTTGCAGGACAGGGGGCAGGGTATGGCTACACCTTC.